The 28 T cell receptor beta chains presented below share a single source sample, sequenced in a study of CD8 T cells in Susac syndrome. Reverse transcription of about 0.5 to 1 ug RNA was carried out with random hexamers. Each CDR3 protein gets one entry after TCRdb re-called the immunoSEQ multiplex PCR reads with MiXCR. The sample yields 130,000 or so distinct CDR3 sequences, approximately 89% seen once. Sequenced: CD8+ T cells from PBMCs. The receptors stem from a human donor with multiple sclerosis.

The gene calls are TRBV30 and TRBJ1-5; D is uncertain. V was shortened by 2 bases and J by 1 base, with 12 bases between the two germline ends. The V gene's germline CDR1 is GTSNPN and CDR2 SVGIG (reference sequence). This CDR3 contains 15 residues. Here the CDR3 reads CAWSSVVSSNQPQHF. The CDR3 DNA is TGTGCCTGGAGTAGTGTTGTCAGCAGCAATCAGCCCCAGCATTTT.

The CDR3 nucleotides are TGTGCCATCAGTGAAGGGGAGGCCAATGAGCAGTTCTTC. It is translated as CAISEGEANEQFF. The rearrangement uses TRBV10-3 and TRBJ2-1, with TRBD2 as a possible D gene (6 bases). This CDR3 comprises 13 residues. Trimming stripped 3 bases from V and 6 bases from J, with 9 bases between. Germline loops: CDR1 ENHRY, CDR2 SYGVKD.

This clonotype was found once. V and J are TRBV28 and TRBJ2-7; D perhaps matches TRBD2 (6 bases). Looked up from germline, CDR1 is MDHEN and CDR2 is SYDVKM. Trimming removed 7 bases from V and 6 bases from J, with 25 bases in between. The CDR3 contains 16 residues. The chain's CDR3 is CASNPYAGRRGAEQYF. The CDR3 DNA reads TGTGCCAGCAATCCCTACGCGGGTCGGAGGGGTGCCGAGCAGTACTTC.

This chain connects TRBV5-6 to TRBJ2-1; 8 nucleotides agree with TRBD2. The CDR3 spans 15 residues. The J segment lost 9 bases and the V segment lost 1 base, leaving 9 bases of the junction unmatched. CDR1 and CDR2 from the germline V gene are SGHDT and YYEEEE. As DNA, the CDR3 is TGTGCCAGCAGCTTGTTCACGGGAGGGCCGTTTGAGCAGTTCTTC. As protein: CASSLFTGGPFEQFF.

The chain links TRBV12-3 or TRBV12-4 to TRBJ2-1, with 9 positions matching TRBD2. J gave up 4 bases and V 3 bases, and 7 bases lay outside the gene matches. This CDR3 region has 16 residues. CDR3 sequence (DNA): TGTGCCAGCAGTTTGACCGGGACTAGCCCTTACAATGAGCAGTTCTTC. It encodes CASSLTGTSPYNEQFF.

This clonotype was seen only once. The CDR3: CASSAGTGGYSNQPQHF. The CDR3 DNA follows: TGTGCCAGCAGCGCCGGGACAGGGGGTTATAGCAATCAGCCCCAGCATTTT. The chain has TRBV7-8 and TRBJ1-5; 11 bases agree with TRBD1. Germline CDR1 is SGHVS and CDR2 is FQNEAQ. The CDR3 totals 17 residues. Germline trimming cut 5 bases from V and 0 bases from J; bases unmatched to any gene: 6.

The chain combines TRBV7-2 with TRBJ2-1; 7 nucleotides line up with TRBD2. The CDR3 runs 14 residues. The germline gives CDR1 SGHTA, CDR2 FQGNSA. With 5 bases clipped from V and 8 bases from J, the junction kept 9 bases outside the gene matches. This CDR3 reads CASSQTSTSYEQFF. CDR3 DNA: TGTGCCAGCAGCCAAACCTCGACTAGCTATGAGCAGTTCTTC.

This sequence joins TRBV6-5 and TRBJ1-3; D remains ambiguous. The CDR3 is 14 residues long. The V end lost 3 bases, the J end lost 0 bases, and 6 bases lay between the germline ends. Germline lookup yields CDR1 MNHEY and CDR2 SVGAGI. CDR3 DNA sequence: TGTGCCAGCAGTTATTATGGCTCTGGAAACACCATATATTTT. Its protein product is CASSYYGSGNTIYF.

The V call is TRBV9, the J call TRBJ2-7, with 7 positions matching TRBD2. Trimming took 3 bases from V and 2 from J; bases not matched to a gene: 2. From germline, CDR1 is SGDLS and CDR2 YYNGEE. This CDR3 is 13 amino acids long. This CDR3 is CASSGGSPYEQYF. In DNA, the CDR3 is TGTGCCAGCAGCGGCGGGAGTCCCTACGAGCAGTACTTC.

The chain has TRBV29-1 and TRBJ2-1; 11 bases fit TRBD2. Germline V gene data show CDR1 as SQVTM and CDR2 as ANQGSEA. V was clipped by 1 base and J by 5 bases; unmatched bases: 13. The CDR3 runs to 18 residues. This chain's CDR3 is CSVEVPGTSGRFDNEQFF. The CDR3 DNA sequence: TGCAGCGTTGAAGTGCCCGGGACTAGCGGTAGGTTCGACAATGAGCAGTTCTTC.

CDR3 sequence: CASTSRGLALTPDTQYF. The CDR3 DNA reads as TGTGCCAGCACATCACGGGGACTAGCGCTCACACCAGATACGCAGTATTTT. The chain couples TRBV27 to TRBJ2-3; TRBD2 matches at 10 bases. The CDR3 contains 17 residues. V lost 7 bases to trimming and J lost 4 bases; unmatched junction nucleotides: 14. Per the germline V gene, CDR1 is MNHEY and CDR2 is SMNVEV (reference sequence).

The chain employs TRBV14 and TRBJ2-7; TRBD1 matches 11 bases. With V trimmed by 4 bases and J by 1 base, 3 bases remained unmatched. Germline V CDR1 and CDR2: SGHDN, FVKESK. The CDR3 spans 15 residues. The CDR3: CASSLGDRGSYEQYF. Here the CDR3 DNA reads TGTGCCAGCAGCCTGGGGGACAGGGGGTCCTACGAGCAGTACTTC.

V gene TRBV29-1 combines with J gene TRBJ2-3; D is uncertain. The germline V gene has CDR1 SQVTM and CDR2 ANQGSEA. V lost 4 bases, J lost 6 bases, and 8 bases lay in between. The CDR3 is 11 residues long. The CDR3: CSVVFRDTQYF. For the CDR3, the DNA is TGCAGCGTTGTGTTCCGGGATACGCAGTATTTT.

V is TRBV12-3 or TRBV12-4 and J is TRBJ1-1; maybe TRBD1 (6 bases). V shed 5 bases and J shed 1 base, with 11 bases lying between them. This CDR3 region has 14 residues. The CDR3 sequence: CASSITGPNTEAFF. DNA of the CDR3: TGTGCCAGCAGTATTACAGGGCCGAACACTGAAGCTTTCTTT.

V usage is TRBV12-3 or TRBV12-4 and J usage is TRBJ2-5, with 11 positions matching TRBD1. This CDR3 contains 14 residues. Germline trimming cut 5 bases from V and 4 bases from J; bases unmatched to any gene: 3. CDR3 sequence reads: CASSTGTGGETQYF. DNA of the CDR3: TGTGCCAGCAGTACCGGGACAGGGGGAGAGACCCAGTACTTC.

This clonotype was seen just once. This chain links TRBV7-9 with TRBJ2-5; no reliable D call. The CDR3 totals 15 residues. Per germline, CDR1 SEHNR and CDR2 FQNEAQ (reference sequence). V gave up 5 bases and J gave up 1 base, with 14 bases separating them. The CDR3 DNA reads TGTGCCAGCAGCCCCCTGAACAGACCCCAAGAGACCCAGTACTTC. Translation gives CASSPLNRPQETQYF. Together with reference TRBV7-9 and TRBJ2-5, the CDR3 gives the full variable domain: DTGVSQNPRHKITKRGQNVTFRCDPISEHNRLYWYRQTLGQGPEFLTYFQNEAQLEKSRLLSDRFSAERPKGSFSTLEIQRTEQGDSAMYLCASSPLNRPQETQYFGPGTRLLVL.

The chain joins TRBV5-1 to TRBJ2-3; no reliable D call. CDR3 length: 12 residues. CDR1 and CDR2 (germline): SGHRS, YFSETQ. Trimming took 2 bases from V and 5 from J, leaving 6 bases between them. This chain's CDR3 is CASSLIGDTQYF. CDR3 in DNA: TGCGCCAGCAGCTTAATTGGAGATACGCAGTATTTT.

V is TRBV6-2 or TRBV6-3 and J is TRBJ2-7, with 7 bases matching TRBD2. The germline gives CDR1 MNHEY, CDR2 SVGEGT. There are 14 residues in the CDR3. J lost 5 bases, V lost 2 bases, and 6 bases had no gene match. CDR3 bases: TGTGCCAGCAGTTACGGGGCGGGAGTGGACGAGCAGTACTTC. As protein: CASSYGAGVDEQYF.

This clonotype was found once. The V and J genes are TRBV2 and TRBJ2-2; D is possibly TRBD2 (6 bases). V lost 4 bases and J 4 bases, leaving 7 bases between the germline ends. The CDR3 runs to 13 residues. Germline V gene sequence: CDR1 SNHLY, CDR2 FYNNEI. CDR3 sequence: CASSVAATGELFF. The CDR3 coding sequence is TGTGCCAGCAGTGTAGCGGCCACCGGGGAGCTGTTTTTT.

The V gene is TRBV12-3 or TRBV12-4, the J gene TRBJ1-1; D ambiguous. The CDR3 contains 13 residues. The V and J ends lost 1 base and 5 bases respectively, with 8 bases between them. The CDR3 loop is CASSLVTWTEAFF. The CDR3 nucleotides read TGTGCCAGCAGTTTAGTAACCTGGACTGAAGCTTTCTTT.

This clonotype was seen more than once but under ten times. J is TRBJ1-3 and V is TRBV3-1; D remains unclear. V lost 6 bases, J lost 0 bases, and 9 bases lay in between. The germline CDR1 and CDR2 sequences are LGHDT and YNNKEL (reference sequence). The CDR3 consists of 14 residues. The chain's CDR3 is CASRDGYSGNTIYF. CDR3 in DNA: TGTGCCAGCAGGGACGGCTACTCTGGAAACACCATATATTTT. Complete variable domain (other parts from reference TRBV3-1 and TRBJ1-3): DTAVSQTPKYLVTQMGNDKSIKCEQNLGHDTMYWYKQDSKKFLKIMFSYNNKELIINETVPNRFSPKSPDKAHLNLHINSLELGDSAVYFCASRDGYSGNTIYFGEGSWLTVV.

V and J are TRBV4-1 and TRBJ2-7; 11 nucleotides agree with TRBD2. CDR1 is MGHRA and CDR2 is YSYEKL in the germline V gene. There are 16 residues in the CDR3. Losses at the gene ends were 1 base for V and 3 bases for J; bases not matched to a gene: 5. The CDR3 region is CASSQVVTSGSYEQYF. CDR3 DNA: TGCGCCAGCAGCCAAGTCGTTACTAGCGGGAGCTACGAGCAGTACTTC.

The chain uses TRBV29-1 and TRBJ2-3; 7 bases agree with TRBD2. With V trimmed by 2 bases and J by 0 bases, 5 bases remained unmatched. The CDR3 sequence is 15 residues long. The germline CDR1 and CDR2 sequences are SQVTM and ANQGSEA. The CDR3 protein is CSVERAGPSTDTQYF. As DNA, the CDR3 is TGCAGCGTTGAACGAGCGGGACCTAGCACAGATACGCAGTATTTT.

A remark on this clonotype: The conserved closing phenylalanine or tryptophan is absent in this CDR3, likely reflecting a read error. The rearrangement uses TRBV30 and TRBJ2-7, with 7 bases lining up with TRBD1. V lost 3 bases, J lost 4 bases, and 15 bases stayed unmatched. CDR3 length equals 16 residues. Germline CDR1 reads GTSNPN; CDR2 reads SVGIG (reference sequence). The CDR3 reads CAWRETVDRWDYEQYL. CDR3 nucleotides: TGTGCCTGGAGAGAAACAGTGGACAGGTGGGATTACGAGCAGTACCTC.

The chain combines TRBV12-3 or TRBV12-4 with TRBJ2-1; the D is unclear. Trimming left V 3 bases short and J 6 bases short, with 9 bases between. CDR3 length: 13 amino acids. The CDR3 nucleotides read TGTGCCAGCAGTTTGGCAGTGGGCAATGAGCAGTTCTTC. Its protein is CASSLAVGNEQFF.

The V call is TRBV11-2, the J call TRBJ2-2; 7 positions agree with TRBD1. This CDR3 is 14 amino acids long. Germline trimming cut 5 bases from V and 6 bases from J; bases unmatched to any gene: 6. The germline CDR1 and CDR2 sequences are SGHAT and FQNNGV. CDR3 DNA sequence: TGTGCCAGCAGCCTCGGACAGGTCGCCGGGGAGCTGTTTTTT. It yields the protein CASSLGQVAGELFF. The full variable domain, its missing parts supplied by reference TRBV11-2 and TRBJ2-2, is EAGVAQSPRYKIIEKRQSVAFWCNPISGHATLYWYQQILGQGPKLLIQFQNNGVVDDSQLPKDRFSAERLKGVDSTLKIQPAKLEDSAVYLCASSLGQVAGELFFGEGSRLTVL.

This clonotype was observed a single time. The rearrangement uses TRBV30 and TRBJ2-3; 8 bases fit TRBD2. In germline, CDR1 is GTSNPN, CDR2 SVGIG (reference sequence). V dropped 8 bases and J dropped 6; count of bases not matched to a gene: 7. This CDR3 comprises 12 residues. CDR3 protein: CAQAGDTDTQYF. The CDR3 region has the DNA TGTGCCCAAGCGGGAGATACGGATACGCAGTATTTT.

The V call is TRBV12-3 or TRBV12-4, the J call TRBJ2-5; no definite D call. The CDR3 totals 14 residues. Between the trimmed V and J ends, which lost 4 bases and 1 base, there was a span of 10 bases. CDR3 sequence reads: CASSSENSQETQYF. In DNA, the CDR3 is TGTGCCAGCAGTTCAGAGAATTCCCAAGAGACCCAGTACTTC.